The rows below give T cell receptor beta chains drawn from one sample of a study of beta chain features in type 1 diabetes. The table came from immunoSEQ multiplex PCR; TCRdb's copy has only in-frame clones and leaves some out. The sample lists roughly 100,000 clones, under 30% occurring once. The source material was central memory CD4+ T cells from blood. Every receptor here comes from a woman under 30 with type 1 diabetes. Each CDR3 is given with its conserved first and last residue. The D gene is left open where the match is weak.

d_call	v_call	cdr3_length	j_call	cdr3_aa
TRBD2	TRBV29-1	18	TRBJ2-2	CSVEGTSGSLWNTGELFF
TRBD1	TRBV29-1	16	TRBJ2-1	CSVEVGTASTYNEQFF
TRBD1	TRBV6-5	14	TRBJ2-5	CASSRGTAQETQYF
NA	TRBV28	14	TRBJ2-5	CASNIRGSQETQYF
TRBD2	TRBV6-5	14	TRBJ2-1	CASSGTSGYNEQFF
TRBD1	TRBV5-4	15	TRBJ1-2	CASSPGQDLFYGYTF
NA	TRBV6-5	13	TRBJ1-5	CASTTQDGQPQHF
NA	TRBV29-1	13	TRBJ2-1	CSAGFERNNEQFF
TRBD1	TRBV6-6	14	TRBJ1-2	CASSFGGGDYGYTF
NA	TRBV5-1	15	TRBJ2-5	CASSLVGGLTETQYF
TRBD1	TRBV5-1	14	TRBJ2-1	CASSMTGGDHEQFF
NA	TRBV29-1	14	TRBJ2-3	CSVGGRGRTDTQYF
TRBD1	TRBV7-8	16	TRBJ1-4	CASSLVGGLQEEKLFF
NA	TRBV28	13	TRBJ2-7	CATHPRTSYEQYF
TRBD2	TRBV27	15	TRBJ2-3	CASSQSRLARDTQYF
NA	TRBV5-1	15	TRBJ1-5	CASRPDGGINQPQHF
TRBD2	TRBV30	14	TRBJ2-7	CAWSWGGSAYEQYF
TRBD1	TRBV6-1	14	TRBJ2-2	CASRDRGISGELFF
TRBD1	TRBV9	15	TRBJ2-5	CASSLRTGLQETQYF
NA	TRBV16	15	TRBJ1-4	CASSRGNRASEKLFF
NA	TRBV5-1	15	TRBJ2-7	CASSSSAGGKSEQYF
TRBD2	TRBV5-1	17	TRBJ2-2	CASSLALAGEGTGELFF
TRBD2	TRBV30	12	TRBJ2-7	CAWTSGTYEQYF
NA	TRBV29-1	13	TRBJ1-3	CSVARGTLDTIYF
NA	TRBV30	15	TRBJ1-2	CAWSMPGGDWYGYTF
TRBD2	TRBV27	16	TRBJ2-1	CASTQPGTSGIGEQFF
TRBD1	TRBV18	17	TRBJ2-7	CASSPSSGGFNSYEQYF
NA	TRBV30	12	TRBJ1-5	CAWSNSNQPQHF